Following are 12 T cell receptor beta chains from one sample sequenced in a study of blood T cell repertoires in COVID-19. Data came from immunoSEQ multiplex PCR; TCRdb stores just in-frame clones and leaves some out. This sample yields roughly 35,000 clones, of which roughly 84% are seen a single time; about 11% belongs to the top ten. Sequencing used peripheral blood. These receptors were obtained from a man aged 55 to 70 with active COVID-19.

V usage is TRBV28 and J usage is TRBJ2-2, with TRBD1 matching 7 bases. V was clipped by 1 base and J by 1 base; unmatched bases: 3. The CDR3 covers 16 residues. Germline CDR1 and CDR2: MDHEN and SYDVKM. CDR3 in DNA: TGTGCCAGCAGTTTATACGGGACAGAGAACACCGGGGAGCTGTTTTTT. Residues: CASSLYGTENTGELFF.

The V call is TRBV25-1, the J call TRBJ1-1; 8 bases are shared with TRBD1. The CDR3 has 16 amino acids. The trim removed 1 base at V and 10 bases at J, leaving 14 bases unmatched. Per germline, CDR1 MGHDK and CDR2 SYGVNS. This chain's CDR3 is CASSEFTGGPRYGAFF. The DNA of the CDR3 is TGTGCCAGCAGTGAATTTACAGGGGGACCGAGATACGGAGCTTTCTTT.

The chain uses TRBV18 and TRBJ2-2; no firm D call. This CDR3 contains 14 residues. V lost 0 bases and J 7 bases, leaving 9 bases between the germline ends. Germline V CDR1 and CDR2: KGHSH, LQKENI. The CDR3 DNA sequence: TGTGCCAGCTCACCACCATCCGTACACGGGGAGCTGTTTTTT. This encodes CASSPPSVHGELFF.

CDR3 in amino acids: CASSFRLPFEQFF. The CDR3 nucleotides are TGTGCCAGCAGCTTTAGACTCCCTTTTGAGCAGTTCTTC. The chain is built from TRBV7-8 and TRBJ2-1; D ambiguous. CDR3 length: 13 residues. Trimming removed 3 bases from V and 9 bases from J, with 12 bases in between. Germline loops: CDR1 SGHVS, CDR2 FQNEAQ.

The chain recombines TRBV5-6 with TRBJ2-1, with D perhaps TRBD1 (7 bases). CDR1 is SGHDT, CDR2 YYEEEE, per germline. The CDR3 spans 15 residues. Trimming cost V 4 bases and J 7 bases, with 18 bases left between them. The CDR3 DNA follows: TGTGCCAGCAGCCGTTATGACAGGGCGGGGAATGAGCAGTTCTTC. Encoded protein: CASSRYDRAGNEQFF.

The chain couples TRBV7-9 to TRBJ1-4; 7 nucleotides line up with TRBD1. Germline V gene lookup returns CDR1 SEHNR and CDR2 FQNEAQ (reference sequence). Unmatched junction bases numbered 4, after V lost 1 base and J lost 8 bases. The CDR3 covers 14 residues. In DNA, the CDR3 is TGTGCCAGCAGCTTAGGCAGGGGGGAGGAAAAACTGTTTTTT. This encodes CASSLGRGEEKLFF.

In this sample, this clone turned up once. The CDR3 region is CASRQRDNEQFF. The CDR3 region has the DNA TGTGCCAGCAGGCAGCGAGACAATGAGCAGTTCTTC. The chain joins TRBV28 to TRBJ2-1; D is unclear. Germline V gene sequence: CDR1 MDHEN, CDR2 SYDVKM. CDR3 length: 12 amino acids. V was shortened by 6 bases and J by 5 bases, with 8 bases between the two germline ends. Full variable domain (missing parts from reference TRBV28 and TRBJ2-1): DVKVTQSSRYLVKRTGEKVFLECVQDMDHENMFWYRQDPGLGLRLIYFSYDVKMKEKGDIPEGYSVSREKKERFSLILESASTNQTSMYLCASRQRDNEQFFGPGTRLTVL.

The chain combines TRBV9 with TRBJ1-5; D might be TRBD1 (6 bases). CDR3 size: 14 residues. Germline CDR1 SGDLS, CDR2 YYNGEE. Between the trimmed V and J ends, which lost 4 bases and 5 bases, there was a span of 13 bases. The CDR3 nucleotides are TGTGCCAGCAGCTCCACGGACAGTTATCAGCCCCAGCATTTT. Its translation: CASSSTDSYQPQHF.

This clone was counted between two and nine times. The CDR3: CAWRLDRGPQHF. CDR3 DNA: TGTGCCTGGAGACTCGACAGGGGACCCCAGCATTTT. The chain has TRBV30 and TRBJ1-5; 8 bases fit TRBD1. The CDR3 loop spans 12 amino acids. V gave up 3 bases and J gave up 10 bases; unmatched junction bases: 5. CDR1 is GTSNPN, CDR2 SVGIG, per germline (reference sequence).

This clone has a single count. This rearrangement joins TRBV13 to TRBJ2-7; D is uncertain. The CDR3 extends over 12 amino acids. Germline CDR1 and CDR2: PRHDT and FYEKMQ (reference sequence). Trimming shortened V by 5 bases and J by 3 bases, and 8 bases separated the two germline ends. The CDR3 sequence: CASSQVDYEQYF. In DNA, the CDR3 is TGTGCCAGCAGCCAGGTTGACTACGAGCAGTACTTC.

The CDR3 loop is CASSQRTGGEYGYTF. The CDR3 region has the DNA TGTGCCAGCAGCCAACGTACAGGGGGCGAGTATGGCTACACCTTC. The J gene is TRBJ1-2, the V gene TRBV4-2, with 9 bases identical to TRBD1. After removal of 2 bases from V and 5 bases from J, the junction contained 6 bases not matched to a gene. The CDR3 length is 15 residues. The germline CDR1 and CDR2 sequences are LGHNA and YNFKEQ.

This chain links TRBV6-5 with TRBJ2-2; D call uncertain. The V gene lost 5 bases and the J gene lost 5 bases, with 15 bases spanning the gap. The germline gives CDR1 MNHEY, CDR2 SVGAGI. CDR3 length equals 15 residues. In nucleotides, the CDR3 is TGTGCCAGCAGTCGCCTAGAGGTTGAAACCGGGGAGCTGTTTTTT. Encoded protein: CASSRLEVETGELFF.